Each of the 7 T cell receptor beta chains below was sequenced from the same sample in a study of blood T cell repertoires in COVID-19. TCRdb's copy holds only in-frame clones and misses some; the assay was immunoSEQ multiplex PCR. The data contain over 150,000 clones, approximately 91% of them singletons. Sequenced input: peripheral blood. The receptors originated from a man between 18 and 29 years old with COVID-19, enrolled during active disease.

The CDR3 loop is CATSRAGQATYEQYF. CDR3 DNA: TGTGCCACCAGCAGAGCCGGACAGGCGACCTACGAGCAGTACTTC. The gene calls are TRBV15 and TRBJ2-7; 7 nucleotides match TRBD1. V lost 1 base, J lost 2 bases, and 5 bases stayed unmatched. This CDR3 spans 15 amino acids. Germline V gene lookup returns CDR1 LNHNV and CDR2 YYDKDF (reference sequence).

This chain's CDR3 is CATQLAEETQYF. For the CDR3, the DNA is TGTGCCACCCAACTAGCGGAAGAGACCCAGTACTTC. The chain has TRBV28 and TRBJ2-5, with 8 bases that match TRBD2. V dropped 10 bases and J dropped 3; count of bases not matched to a gene: 4. CDR3 length equals 12 residues. The germline gives CDR1 MDHEN, CDR2 SYDVKM.

The gene calls are TRBV5-6 and TRBJ2-7; a weak D match, TRBD2 (5 bases). From germline, CDR1 is SGHDT and CDR2 YYEEEE. V was pared by 0 bases and J by 0 bases, with 13 bases between. The CDR3 contains 16 residues. This CDR3 is CASSLERSGSSYEQYF. The DNA of the CDR3 is TGTGCCAGCAGCTTGGAGCGGTCCGGGTCCTCCTACGAGCAGTACTTC.

The chain's CDR3 is CASSFIGGSDYGYTF. The CDR3 DNA sequence: TGTGCCAGCAGCTTTATCGGGGGTTCTGACTATGGCTACACCTTC. The V and J genes are TRBV7-3 and TRBJ1-2; tentatively, D is TRBD1 (5 bases). There are 15 residues in the CDR3. Germline assignment: CDR1 SGHTA and CDR2 FQGTGA. V was cut by 3 bases and J by 3 bases, with 14 bases left in between.

The chain couples TRBV30 to TRBJ1-2, with 8 bases fitting TRBD1. Trimming at V came to 0 bases and at J to 9 bases, leaving 6 bases not matched to a gene. Germline CDR1 and CDR2: GTSNPN and SVGIG (reference sequence). CDR3 length equals 13 residues. The CDR3 sequence: CAWSVGQGDSYTF. CDR3 sequence (DNA): TGTGCCTGGAGTGTCGGACAGGGTGATAGCTACACCTTC.

The chain has TRBV7-9 and TRBJ2-3; TRBD2 matches at 12 bases. V was pared by 3 bases and J by 4 bases, with 5 bases of the junction left unmatched. Germline V gives CDR1 SEHNR, CDR2 FQNEAQ (reference sequence). The length of the CDR3 is 16 residues. Written as DNA, the CDR3 is TGTGCCAGCAGCTTCGGACTAGCGGGAACGGCAGATACGCAGTATTTT. This translates into CASSFGLAGTADTQYF. Full variable domain (remainder filled in from reference TRBV7-9 and TRBJ2-3): DTGVSQNPRHKITKRGQNVTFRCDPISEHNRLYWYRQTLGQGPEFLTYFQNEAQLEKSRLLSDRFSAERPKGSFSTLEIQRTEQGDSAMYLCASSFGLAGTADTQYFGPGTRLTVL.

V gene TRBV5-4 combines with J gene TRBJ2-7, with 9 bases that match TRBD2. The CDR3 runs 16 residues. The J segment lost 0 bases and the V segment lost 1 base, leaving 5 bases of the junction unmatched. Germline V CDR1 and CDR2: SGHNT, YYREEE (reference sequence). The CDR3 here is CASSLRGLASSYEQYF. The CDR3 nucleotides read TGTGCCAGCAGCTTGCGTGGACTAGCGTCCTCCTACGAGCAGTACTTC.